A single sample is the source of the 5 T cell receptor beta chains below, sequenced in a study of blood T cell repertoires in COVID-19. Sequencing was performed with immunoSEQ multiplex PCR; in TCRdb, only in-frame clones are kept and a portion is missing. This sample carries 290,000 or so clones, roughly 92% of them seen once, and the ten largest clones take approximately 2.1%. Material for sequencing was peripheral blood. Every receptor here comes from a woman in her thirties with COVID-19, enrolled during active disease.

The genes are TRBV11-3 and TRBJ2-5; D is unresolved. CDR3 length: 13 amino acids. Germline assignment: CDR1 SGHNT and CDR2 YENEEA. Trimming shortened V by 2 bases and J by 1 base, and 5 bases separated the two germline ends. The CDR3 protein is CASSLNGQETQYF. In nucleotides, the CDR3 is TGTGCCAGCAGCTTAAACGGCCAAGAGACCCAGTACTTC.

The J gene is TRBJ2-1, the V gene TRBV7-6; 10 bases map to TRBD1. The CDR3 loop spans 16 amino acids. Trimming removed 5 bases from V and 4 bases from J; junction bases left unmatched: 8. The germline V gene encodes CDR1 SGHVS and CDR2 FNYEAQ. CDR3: CASSPQDRGVYNEQFF. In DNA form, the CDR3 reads TGTGCCAGCAGCCCGCAGGACAGGGGGGTGTACAATGAGCAGTTCTTC.

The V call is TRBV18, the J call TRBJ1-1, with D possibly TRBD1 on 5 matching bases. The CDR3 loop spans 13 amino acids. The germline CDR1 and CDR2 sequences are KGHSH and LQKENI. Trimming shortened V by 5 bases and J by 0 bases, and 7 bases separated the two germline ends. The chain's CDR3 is CASSETVNTEAFF. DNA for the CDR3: TGTGCCAGCTCAGAGACAGTGAACACTGAAGCTTTCTTT.

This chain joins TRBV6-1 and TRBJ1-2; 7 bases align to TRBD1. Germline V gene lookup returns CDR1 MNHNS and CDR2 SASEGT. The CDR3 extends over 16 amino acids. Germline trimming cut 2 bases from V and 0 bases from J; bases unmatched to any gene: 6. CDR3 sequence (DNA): TGTGCCAGCAGTGAACCACGACAGGGAACTAACTATGGCTACACCTTC. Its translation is CASSEPRQGTNYGYTF.

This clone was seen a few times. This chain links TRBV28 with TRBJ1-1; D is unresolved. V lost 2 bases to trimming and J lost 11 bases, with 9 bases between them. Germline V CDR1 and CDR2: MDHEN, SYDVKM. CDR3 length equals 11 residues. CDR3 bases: TGTGCCAGCAGTTTACTCGAGTCGGCTTTCTTT. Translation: CASSLLESAFF. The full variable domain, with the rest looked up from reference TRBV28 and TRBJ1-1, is DVKVTQSSRYLVKRTGEKVFLECVQDMDHENMFWYRQDPGLGLRLIYFSYDVKMKEKGDIPEGYSVSREKKERFSLILESASTNQTSMYLCASSLLESAFFGQGTRLTVV.